This T cell receptor (beta chain) was obtained from a study of identical twins. TCRdb used MiXCR to reprocess the 5' RACE reads, holding one entry per CDR3 protein. The profile shows approximately 600,000 distinct CDR3 sequences, around 7.5% of them singletons. Another study also made use of these data, one on yellow fever vaccine responses in identical twins.

This TCR came from a woman between 18 and 29 years old in good health. The specimen was PBMCs.

DNA of the CDR3: TGTGCCAGCAGTGTTCAATCGTTGGGCACTGAAGCTTTCTTT. The encoded protein is CASSVQSLGTEAFF. The rearrangement uses TRBV2 and TRBJ1-1, with D unclear. The CDR3 extends over 14 amino acids. CDR1 SNHLY and CDR2 FYNNEI come from the germline V gene. V shed 4 bases and J shed 4 bases, with 13 bases lying between them.